These 6 T cell receptor beta chains were sequenced from one sample in a study of blood T cell repertoires in COVID-19. The protocol was immunoSEQ multiplex PCR, while the TCRdb copy is restricted to in-frame clones and leaves out a portion. The sample has around 50,000 clones; roughly 88% are singletons. Sequenced: peripheral blood. The receptors were gathered from an older man with acute or convalescent COVID-19.

The J gene is TRBJ1-2, the V gene TRBV19, with 8 bases that match TRBD1. V lost 2 bases and J lost 0; bases outside the gene matches: 2. CDR1 LNHDA and CDR2 SQIVND come from the germline V gene (reference sequence). The CDR3 is 15 amino acids. The CDR3 region is CASSIQGAANYGYTF. Written as DNA, the CDR3 is TGTGCCAGTAGTATACAGGGGGCAGCTAACTATGGCTACACCTTC.

The sample holds a few counts of this clone. The J gene is TRBJ2-2, the V gene TRBV5-1; D ambiguous. Trimming pared 5 bases from V and 4 bases from J, leaving 9 bases between. Germline V gene data show CDR1 as SGHRS and CDR2 as YFSETQ. This CDR3 region has 13 residues. In DNA, the CDR3 is TGCGCCAGCAGTAGTCAATCCACCGGGGAGCTGTTTTTT. It yields the protein CASSSQSTGELFF. The full variable domain, its missing parts supplied by reference TRBV5-1 and TRBJ2-2, is KAGVTQTPRYLIKTRGQQVTLSCSPISGHRSVSWYQQTPGQGLQFLFEYFSETQRNKGNFPGRFSGRQFSNSRSEMNVSTLELGDSALYLCASSSQSTGELFFGEGSRLTVL.

The sample holds a few counts of this clone. The V gene is TRBV7-8, the J gene TRBJ1-1; maybe TRBD1 (5 bases). This CDR3 is 14 amino acids long. CDR1 and CDR2 from the germline V gene are SGHVS and FQNEAQ. The V end lost 5 bases, the J end lost 6 bases, and 16 bases lay between the germline ends. The CDR3 region is CASSPGSGGAEAFF. The CDR3, as DNA: TGTGCCAGCAGCCCAGGGTCGGGGGGGGCTGAAGCTTTCTTT.

V usage is TRBV2 and J usage is TRBJ1-4; perhaps TRBD1 as D (5 bases). The V and J ends lost 7 bases and 11 bases respectively, with 17 bases between them. The CDR3 loop spans 13 amino acids. CDR1 and CDR2 from the germline V gene are SNHLY and FYNNEI. This CDR3 is CASNEGGVEKLFF. The DNA for the CDR3 is TGTGCCAGCAATGAGGGAGGGGTTGAGAAACTGTTTTTT. The full variable domain, rest sourced from reference TRBV2 and TRBJ1-4, is EPEVTQTPSHQVTQMGQEVILRCVPISNHLYFYWYRQILGQKVEFLVSFYNNEISEKSEIFDDQFSVERPDGSNFTLKIRSTKLEDSAMYFCASNEGGVEKLFFGSGTQLSVL.

The rearrangement joins TRBV24-1 to TRBJ2-1; perhaps TRBD2 as D (5 bases). Germline values: CDR1 KGHDR, CDR2 SFDVKD. V was trimmed by 2 bases and J by 8 bases, leaving 9 bases between them. This CDR3 has 13 residues. CDR3 sequence (DNA): TGTGCCACCAGTGATTCCGTCGGGGATGAGCAGTTCTTC. This encodes CATSDSVGDEQFF.

The chain joins TRBV6-5 to TRBJ1-4; TRBD1 agrees at 9 bases. With V trimmed by 6 bases and J by 8 bases, 10 bases remained unmatched. Germline V gene sequence: CDR1 MNHEY, CDR2 SVGAGI. The CDR3 runs 15 residues. CDR3 DNA sequence: TGTGCCAGCAGGACCCAACAGGGGGCCAAGGAAAAACTGTTTTTT. Its translation is CASRTQQGAKEKLFF.